This TCR beta chain came from a study of graft-versus-host responses after intestinal transplantation. The sample holds one count of this clone. Graft tissue was processed to release intraepithelial and lamina propria lymphocytes. TCRdb's table, derived via immunoSEQ multiplex PCR, lists solely in-frame clones and lacks some. The sample contains approximately 2,100 clones, approximately 85% of which appear only once. CDR1 is SGHRS and CDR2 is YFSETQ in the germline V gene. Trimming took off 3 bases at V and 5 bases at J, with 19 bases between the two ends. The CDR3 loop spans 16 amino acids. The chain combines TRBV5-1 with TRBJ2-3; D tentatively reads TRBD1 or TRBD2 (5 bases each). The clonotype was recovered from a human patient who received an intestinal transplant, so some T cells may come from the graft donor. The sequences come from ileum tissue, collected just over 55 days after intestinal transplant. CDR3 nucleotides: TGCGCCAGCAGCTCAATGCTAGGGTTGGGGGAAGATACGCAGTATTTT. Amino acid sequence: CASSSMLGLGEDTQYF.